This T cell receptor beta chain appears in the sequencing data of a study of T cells expressing NK-cell markers. Study-wide context: Seven of the eight sequenced donors were classified as HCMV-seropositive, and one was classified as seronegative. Study results and caveats: Evidence did not settle whether expanded NKG2C+ T cell clones targeted HCMV. Six or seven donors carried dominant NKG2C+ clonotypes that made up roughly 1.0-8% of their CD8+ T cells.

As concerns this clonotype: Its antigen is unidentified.

Using the 5' RACE reads, TCRdb records one entry per CDR3 protein without DNA. This table holds 300,000 or so distinct CDR3 sequences. Per the germline V gene, CDR1 is DFQATT and CDR2 is SNEGSKA (reference sequence). The CDR3 runs to 13 residues. Sequencing was done on a sample of blood T cells: a sorted CD56 or NKG2C T cell subset, CD4+ or CD8+ T cells, or bulk PBMC T cells (not recorded which). The source is a woman aged 18 to 75 in good health. The chain uses TRBV20-1 and TRBJ2-4; without DNA, the TCRdb call of TRBD1 cannot be checked. The CDR3 sequence is CSAPTGHMDIQYF.